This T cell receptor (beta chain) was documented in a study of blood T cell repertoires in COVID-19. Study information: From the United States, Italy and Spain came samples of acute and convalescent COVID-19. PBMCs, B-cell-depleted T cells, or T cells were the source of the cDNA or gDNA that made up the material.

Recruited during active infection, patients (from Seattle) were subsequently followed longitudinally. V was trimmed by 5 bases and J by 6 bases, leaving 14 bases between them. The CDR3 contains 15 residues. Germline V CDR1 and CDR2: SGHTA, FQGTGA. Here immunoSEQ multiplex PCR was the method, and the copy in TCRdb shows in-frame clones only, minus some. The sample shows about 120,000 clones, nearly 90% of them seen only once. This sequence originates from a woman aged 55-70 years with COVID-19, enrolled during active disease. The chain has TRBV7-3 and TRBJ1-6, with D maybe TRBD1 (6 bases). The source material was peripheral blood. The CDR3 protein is CASSPQGFGNSPLHF. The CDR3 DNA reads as TGTGCCAGCAGCCCTCAGGGGTTTGGTAATTCACCCCTCCACTTT.